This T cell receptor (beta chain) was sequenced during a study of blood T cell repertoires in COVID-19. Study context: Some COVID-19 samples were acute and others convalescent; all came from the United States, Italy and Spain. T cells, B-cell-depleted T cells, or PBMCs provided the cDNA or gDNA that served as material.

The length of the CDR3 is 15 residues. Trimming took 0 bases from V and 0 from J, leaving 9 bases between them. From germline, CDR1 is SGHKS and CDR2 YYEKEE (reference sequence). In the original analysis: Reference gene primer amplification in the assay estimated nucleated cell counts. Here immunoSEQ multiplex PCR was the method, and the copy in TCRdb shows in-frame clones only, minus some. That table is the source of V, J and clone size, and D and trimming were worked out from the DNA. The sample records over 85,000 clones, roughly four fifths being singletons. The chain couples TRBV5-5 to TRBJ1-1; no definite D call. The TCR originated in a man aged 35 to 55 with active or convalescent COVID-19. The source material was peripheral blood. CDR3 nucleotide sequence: TGTGCCAGCAGCTTGGTTCCAGGAATGAACACTGAAGCTTTCTTT. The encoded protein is CASSLVPGMNTEAFF.